The text below deals with one T cell receptor (beta chain). The sample originates from a study of blood T cell repertoires in COVID-19. Across the study: Acute-phase and convalescent COVID-19 samples originated in the United States, Italy and Spain.

V shed 5 bases and J shed 4 bases, with 9 bases lying between them. Germline-derived CDR1 and CDR2 are MNHEY and SVGAGI. The CDR3 has 12 amino acids. Per the original methods: Counts of nucleated cells, estimated from reference gene primer amplification, were obtained. The method was immunoSEQ multiplex PCR; TCRdb's version includes in-frame clones alone and lacks a portion of them. The DNA was the basis for D and trimming; V, J and clone size are from that table. The sample lists 120,000 to 150,000 clones, roughly four fifths occurring once. V and J are TRBV6-5 and TRBJ2-7; the D gene is possibly TRBD1 (5 bases). This receptor was identified in a human donor with acute or convalescent COVID-19. The donor label of this sample is uncertain. What was sequenced was peripheral blood. In DNA form, the CDR3 reads TGTGCCAGCAGTAGACAGCATTACGAGCAGTACTTC. Translated: CASSRQHYEQYF.